The T cell receptor beta chain under discussion was sequenced for a study of T cell clonotyping in hematopoietic cell transplantation. Whole-study findings and limits: Graft donor and pretransplant recipient Inverse Simpson Index values predicted broader posttransplant TCR diversity. At the given depth, recipient repertoires were over 95% de novo clonotypes.

Sequencing was performed with immunoSEQ multiplex PCR; in TCRdb, only in-frame clones are kept and a portion is missing. The table lists roughly 2,300 clones, about 91% of them singletons. Notes on this clone: The antigen remains undetermined.

Germline V gene sequence: CDR1 SGDLS, CDR2 YYNGEE. The CDR3 is 16 amino acids. The V gene lost 0 bases and the J gene lost 6 bases, with 13 bases spanning the gap. The sample taken for sequencing was peripheral blood mononuclear cells. The chain employs TRBV9 and TRBJ1-6; D is possibly TRBD1 (5 bases). This TCR was recovered from a middle-aged man in good health. Some clones in this sample may be carry-over from other donors' samples. The CDR3 DNA is TGTGCCAGCAGCGTAGAGGGGCGGGGGGGTAATTCACCCCTCCACTTT. Residues: CASSVEGRGGNSPLHF. The variable domain in full, completed from reference TRBV9 and TRBJ1-6, reads DSGVTQTPKHLITATGQRVTLRCSPRSGDLSVYWYQQSLDQGLQFLIQYYNGEERAKGNILERFSAQQFPDLHSELNLSSLELGDSALYFCASSVEGRGGNSPLHFGNGTRLTVT.